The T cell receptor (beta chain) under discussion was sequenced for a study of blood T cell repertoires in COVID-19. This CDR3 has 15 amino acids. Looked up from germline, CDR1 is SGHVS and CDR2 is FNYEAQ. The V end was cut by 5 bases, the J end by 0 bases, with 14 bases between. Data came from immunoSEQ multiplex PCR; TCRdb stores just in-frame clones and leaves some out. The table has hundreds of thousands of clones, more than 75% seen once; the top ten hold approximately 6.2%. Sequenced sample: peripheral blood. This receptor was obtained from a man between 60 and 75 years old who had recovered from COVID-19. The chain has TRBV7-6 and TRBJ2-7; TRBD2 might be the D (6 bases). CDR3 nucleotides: TGTGCCAGCAGCGCGGGGACGGCAAACTCCTACGAGCAGTACTTC. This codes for CASSAGTANSYEQYF.